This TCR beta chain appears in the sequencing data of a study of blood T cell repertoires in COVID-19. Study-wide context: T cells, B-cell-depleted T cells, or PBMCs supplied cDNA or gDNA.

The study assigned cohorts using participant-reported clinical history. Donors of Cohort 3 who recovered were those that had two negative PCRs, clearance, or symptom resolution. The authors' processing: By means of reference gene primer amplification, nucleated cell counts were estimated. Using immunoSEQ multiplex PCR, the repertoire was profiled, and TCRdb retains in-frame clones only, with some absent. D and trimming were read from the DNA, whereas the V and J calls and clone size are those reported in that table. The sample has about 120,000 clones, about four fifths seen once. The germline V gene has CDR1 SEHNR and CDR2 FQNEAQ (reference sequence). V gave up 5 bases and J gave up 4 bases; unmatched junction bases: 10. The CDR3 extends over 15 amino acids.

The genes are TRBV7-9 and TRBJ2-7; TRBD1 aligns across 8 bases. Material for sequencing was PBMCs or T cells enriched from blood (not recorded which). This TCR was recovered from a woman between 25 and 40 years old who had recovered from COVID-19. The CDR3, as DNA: TGTGCCAGCAGCCGCCCGGACAGGGTCCAGTACGAGCAGTACTTC. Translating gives CASSRPDRVQYEQYF. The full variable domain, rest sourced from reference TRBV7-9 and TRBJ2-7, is DTGVSQNPRHKITKRGQNVTFRCDPISEHNRLYWYRQTLGQGPEFLTYFQNEAQLEKSRLLSDRFSAERPKGSFSTLEIQRTEQGDSAMYLCASSRPDRVQYEQYFGPGTRLTVT.